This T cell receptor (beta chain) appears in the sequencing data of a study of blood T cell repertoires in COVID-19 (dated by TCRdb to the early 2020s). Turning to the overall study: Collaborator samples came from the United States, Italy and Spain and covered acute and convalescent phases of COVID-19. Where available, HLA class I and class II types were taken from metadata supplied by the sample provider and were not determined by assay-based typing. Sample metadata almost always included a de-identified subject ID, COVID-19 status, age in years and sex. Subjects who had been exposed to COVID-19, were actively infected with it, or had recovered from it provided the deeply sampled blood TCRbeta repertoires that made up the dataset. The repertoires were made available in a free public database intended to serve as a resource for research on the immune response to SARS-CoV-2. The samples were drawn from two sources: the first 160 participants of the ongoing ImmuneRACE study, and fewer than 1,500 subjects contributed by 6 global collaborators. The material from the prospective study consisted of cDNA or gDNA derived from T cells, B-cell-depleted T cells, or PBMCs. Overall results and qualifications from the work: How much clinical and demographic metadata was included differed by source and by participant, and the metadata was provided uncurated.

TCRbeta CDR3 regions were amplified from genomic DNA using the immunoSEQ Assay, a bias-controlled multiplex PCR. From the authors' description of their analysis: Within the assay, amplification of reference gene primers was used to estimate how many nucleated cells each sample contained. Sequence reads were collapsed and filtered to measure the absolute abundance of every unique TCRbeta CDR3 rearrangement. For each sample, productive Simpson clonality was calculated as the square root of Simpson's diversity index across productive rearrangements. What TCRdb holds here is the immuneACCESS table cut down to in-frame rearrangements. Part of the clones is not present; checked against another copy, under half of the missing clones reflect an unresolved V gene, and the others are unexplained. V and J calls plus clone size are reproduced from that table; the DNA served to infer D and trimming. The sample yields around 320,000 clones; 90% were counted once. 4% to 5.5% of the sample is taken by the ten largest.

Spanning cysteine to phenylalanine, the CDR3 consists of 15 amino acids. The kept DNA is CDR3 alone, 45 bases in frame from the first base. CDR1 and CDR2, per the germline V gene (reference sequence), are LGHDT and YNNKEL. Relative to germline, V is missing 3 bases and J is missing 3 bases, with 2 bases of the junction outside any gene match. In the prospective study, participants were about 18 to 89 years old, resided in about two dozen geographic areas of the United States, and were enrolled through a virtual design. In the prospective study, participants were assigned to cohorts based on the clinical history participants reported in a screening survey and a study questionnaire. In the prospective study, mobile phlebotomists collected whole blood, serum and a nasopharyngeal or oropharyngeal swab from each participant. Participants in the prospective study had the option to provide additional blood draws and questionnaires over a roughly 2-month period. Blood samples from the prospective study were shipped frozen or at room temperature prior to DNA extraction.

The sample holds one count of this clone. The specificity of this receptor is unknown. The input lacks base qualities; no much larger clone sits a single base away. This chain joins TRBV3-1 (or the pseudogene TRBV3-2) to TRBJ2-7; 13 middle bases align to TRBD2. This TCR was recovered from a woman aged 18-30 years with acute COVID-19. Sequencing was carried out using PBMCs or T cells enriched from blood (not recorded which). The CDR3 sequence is CASSQGLAGSYEQYF. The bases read TGTGCCAGCAGCCAGGGACTAGCGGGGAGCTACGAGCAGTACTTC.